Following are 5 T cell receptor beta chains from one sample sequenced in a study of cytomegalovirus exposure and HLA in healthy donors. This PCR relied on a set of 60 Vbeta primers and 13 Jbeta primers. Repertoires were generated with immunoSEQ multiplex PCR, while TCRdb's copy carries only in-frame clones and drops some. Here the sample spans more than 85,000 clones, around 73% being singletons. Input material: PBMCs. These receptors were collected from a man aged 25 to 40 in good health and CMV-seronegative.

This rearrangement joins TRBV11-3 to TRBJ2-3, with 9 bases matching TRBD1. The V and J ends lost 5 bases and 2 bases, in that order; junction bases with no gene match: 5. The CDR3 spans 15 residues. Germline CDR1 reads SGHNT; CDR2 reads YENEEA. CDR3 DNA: TGTGCCAGCAGCGTGGACAGGGGACTCACAGATACGCAGTATTTT. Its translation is CASSVDRGLTDTQYF.

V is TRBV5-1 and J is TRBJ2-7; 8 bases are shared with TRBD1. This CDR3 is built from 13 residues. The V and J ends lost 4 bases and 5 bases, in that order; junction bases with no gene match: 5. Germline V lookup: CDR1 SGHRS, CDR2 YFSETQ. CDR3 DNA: TGCGCCAGCAGCCCGGACAGGGTCGACGAGCAGTACTTC. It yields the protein CASSPDRVDEQYF.

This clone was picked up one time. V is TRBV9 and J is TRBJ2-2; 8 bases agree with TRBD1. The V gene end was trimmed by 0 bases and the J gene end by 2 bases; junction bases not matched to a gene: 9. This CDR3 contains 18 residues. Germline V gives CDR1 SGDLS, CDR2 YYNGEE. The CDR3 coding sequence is TGTGCCAGCAGCGTAGGACAGGGGCGCATGATCAACACCGGGGAGCTGTTTTTT. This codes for CASSVGQGRMINTGELFF.

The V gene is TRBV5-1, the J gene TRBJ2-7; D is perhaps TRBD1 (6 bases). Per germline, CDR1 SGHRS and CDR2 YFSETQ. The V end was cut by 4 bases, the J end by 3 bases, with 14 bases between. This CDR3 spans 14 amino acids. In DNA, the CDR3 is TGCGCCAGCAGCGGGGGACAAATGAACTACGAGCAGTACTTC. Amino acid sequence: CASSGGQMNYEQYF.

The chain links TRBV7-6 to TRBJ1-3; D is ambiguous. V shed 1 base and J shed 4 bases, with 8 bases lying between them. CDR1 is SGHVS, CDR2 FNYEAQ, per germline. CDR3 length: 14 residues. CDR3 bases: TGTGCCAGCAGCTTAGAGGAGATAGGAAACACCATATATTTT. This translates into CASSLEEIGNTIYF. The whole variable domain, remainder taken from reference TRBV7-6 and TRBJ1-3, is GAGVSQSPRYKVTKRGQDVALRCDPISGHVSLYWYRQALGQGPEFLTYFNYEAQQDKSGLPNDRFSAERPEGSISTLTIQRTEQRDSAMYRCASSLEEIGNTIYFGEGSWLTVV.